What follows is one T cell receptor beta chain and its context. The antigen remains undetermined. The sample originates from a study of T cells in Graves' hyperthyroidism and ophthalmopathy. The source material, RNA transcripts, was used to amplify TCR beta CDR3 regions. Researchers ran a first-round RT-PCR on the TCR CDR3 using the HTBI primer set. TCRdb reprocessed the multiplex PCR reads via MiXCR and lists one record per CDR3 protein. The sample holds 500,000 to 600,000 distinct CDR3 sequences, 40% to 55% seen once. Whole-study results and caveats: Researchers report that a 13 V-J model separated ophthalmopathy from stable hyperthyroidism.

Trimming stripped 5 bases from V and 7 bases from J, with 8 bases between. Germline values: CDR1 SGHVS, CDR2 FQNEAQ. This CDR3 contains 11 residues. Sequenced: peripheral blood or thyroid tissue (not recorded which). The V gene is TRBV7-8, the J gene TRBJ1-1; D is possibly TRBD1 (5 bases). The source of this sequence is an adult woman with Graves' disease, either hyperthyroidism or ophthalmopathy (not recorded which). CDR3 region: CASSLDSEAFF. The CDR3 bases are TGTGCCAGCAGCCTCGACAGTGAAGCTTTCTTT.